This record looks at one TCR beta chain sequence and its context. V lost 6 bases, J lost 6 bases, and 18 bases lay in between. Germline-derived CDR1 and CDR2 are KGHSH and LQKENI. This CDR3 is 14 amino acids long. This entry comes from a study of blood T cell repertoires in COVID-19. Study background: The United States, Italy and Spain provided the acute and convalescent COVID-19 samples.

Profiling relied on immunoSEQ multiplex PCR, and the TCRdb table lists in-frame clones only, not all of them. The sample shows roughly 70,000 clones, around 79% of them seen only once. The chain links TRBV18 to TRBJ2-7, with D possibly matching TRBD1 (5 bases). The sequence was collected from an older woman with acute or convalescent COVID-19. The sequenced material came from peripheral blood. Here the CDR3 reads CASSPRQGWGEQYF. CDR3 bases: TGTGCCAGCTCTCCCCGGCAGGGTTGGGGCGAGCAGTACTTC.